These 21 T cell receptor beta chains were sequenced from one sample in a study of cytomegalovirus exposure and HLA in healthy donors. 13 Jbeta primers and 60 Vbeta primers were used for the PCR. Some clones are missing from TCRdb's copy, which holds only in-frame ones; the method was immunoSEQ multiplex PCR. The sample consists of more than 65,000 clones, about 68% of them appearing once. Sequencing used PBMCs. Receptor source: a woman aged 45-60 years in good health and CMV-seropositive.

This clone has a handful of counts. The J gene is TRBJ2-6, the V gene TRBV21-1; the table's D call TRBD2 went unverified against the DNA. TRBV21-1 is a documented pseudogene. This CDR3 has 12 amino acids. CDR3 bases: TGTGCCAGCAGCAAAGCGAGGGCCCTCACAAACTTC. It encodes CASSKARALTNF.

This chain joins TRBV19 and TRBJ1-5, with TRBD1 as a possible D gene (5 bases). Germline values: CDR1 LNHDA, CDR2 SQIVND (reference sequence). V gave up 1 base and J gave up 7 bases, with 11 bases separating them. The CDR3 extends over 14 amino acids. CDR3: CASSIVGGRQPQHF. The CDR3 nucleotides are TGTGCCAGTAGTATAGTGGGGGGGAGGCAGCCCCAGCATTTT.

The chain recombines TRBV5-8 with TRBJ2-7; 9 nucleotides match TRBD1. With 4 bases clipped from V and 4 bases from J, the junction kept 6 bases outside the gene matches. This CDR3 is built from 14 residues. Germline CDR1 is SGHTS and CDR2 is YDEGEE. The CDR3: CASSRGTGLYEQYV. CDR3 nucleotide sequence: TGTGCCAGCAGCAGGGGGACAGGGCTTTACGAGCAGTACGTC.

The chain links TRBV19 to TRBJ2-5; 9 nucleotides match TRBD2. The germline gives CDR1 LNHDA, CDR2 SQIVND (reference sequence). This CDR3 comprises 13 residues. The ends lost 7 bases at V and 3 bases at J; junction bases unmatched: 3. The CDR3 DNA reads TGTGCCAGTAAGACTAGCGGAGAAGAGACCCAGTACTTC. Translating it yields CASKTSGEETQYF.

The table lists this clone with a few counts. The rearrangement joins TRBV7-2 to TRBJ2-1; the match to TRBD2 covers 13 bases. V was pared by 1 base and J by 9 bases, with 6 bases of the junction left unmatched. Per the germline V gene, CDR1 is SGHTA and CDR2 is FQGNSA. There are 16 residues in the CDR3. The CDR3 spells CASSLETSGGAAEQFF. CDR3 nucleotides: TGTGCCAGCAGCTTAGAAACTAGCGGGGGGGCCGCTGAGCAGTTCTTC.

The chain employs TRBV6-5 and TRBJ2-7; TRBD2 might be the D (5 bases). Germline-derived CDR1 and CDR2 are MNHEY and SVGAGI. The length of the CDR3 is 16 residues. Trimming pared 0 bases from V and 3 bases from J, leaving 15 bases between. CDR3 in DNA: TGTGCCAGCAGTTACTCGGGCGGGTTGGCGGGCTACGAGCAGTACTTC. It specifies CASSYSGGLAGYEQYF.

CDR3 sequence reads: CASSLTNSPLHF. The CDR3, as DNA: TGTGCCAGCAGCTTAACAAATTCACCCCTCCACTTT. This chain joins TRBV7-9 and TRBJ1-6; D not certain. CDR1 and CDR2 from the germline V gene are SEHNR and FQNEAQ (reference sequence). V lost 2 bases, J lost 7 bases, and 3 bases lay in between. This CDR3 contains 12 residues.

The V and J genes are TRBV6-1 and TRBJ1-2, with 8 bases matching TRBD1. CDR1 and CDR2 from the germline V gene are MNHNS and SASEGT. The CDR3 totals 12 residues. V lost 10 bases, J lost 3 bases, and 4 bases stayed unmatched. DNA of the CDR3: TGTGCCACTAAGACAGGGGACTATGGCTACACCTTC. Translated: CATKTGDYGYTF.

This CDR3 is CASRGGMPNEKLFF. CDR3 nucleotides: TGCGCCAGCAGGGGCGGGATGCCTAATGAAAAACTGTTTTTT. The J gene is TRBJ1-4, the V gene TRBV5-1; D remains ambiguous. The CDR3 has 14 residues. V shed 5 bases and J shed 3 bases, with 11 bases lying between them. CDR1 is SGHRS and CDR2 is YFSETQ in the germline V gene.

The rearrangement joins TRBV10-3 to TRBJ1-6; TRBD1 might be the D (5 bases). V lost 9 bases, J lost 4 bases, and 16 bases lay in between. This CDR3 has 15 residues. The V gene's germline CDR1 is ENHRY and CDR2 SYGVKD. CDR3: CAIRQIGDYNSPLHF. Here the CDR3 DNA reads TGTGCCATTCGACAAATAGGGGATTATAATTCACCCCTCCACTTT.

The chain is built from TRBV11-2 and TRBJ2-2, with D maybe TRBD1 (6 bases). Per the germline V gene, CDR1 is SGHAT and CDR2 is FQNNGV. The CDR3 loop spans 14 amino acids. Deletions cut 4 bases from V and 6 bases from J, with 12 bases between. The CDR3 region has the DNA TGTGCCAGCAGCTGGGCCAAGGGGGCCGGGGAGCTGTTTTTT. Amino acids: CASSWAKGAGELFF.

The genes are TRBV29-1 and TRBJ1-4; D is uncertain. V gave up 7 bases and J gave up 8 bases, with 11 bases separating them. Germline CDR1 reads SQVTM; CDR2 reads ANQGSEA. This CDR3 has 11 residues. The CDR3 DNA reads TGCAGCGGGGGAGAAAAGGAAAAACTGTTTTTT. It yields the protein CSGGEKEKLFF. Together with reference TRBV29-1 and TRBJ1-4, the CDR3 gives the full variable domain: SAVISQKPSRDICQRGTSLTIQCQVDSQVTMMFWYRQQPGQSLTLIATANQGSEATYESGFVIDKFPISRPNLTFSTLTVSNMSPEDSSIYLCSGGEKEKLFFGSGTQLSVL.

The chain joins TRBV7-3 to TRBJ1-2, with 7 bases that match TRBD1. In germline, CDR1 is SGHTA, CDR2 FQGTGA. CDR3 length: 14 residues. V gave up 5 bases and J gave up 7 bases; unmatched junction bases: 10. CDR3 region: CASSATGEGGGYTF. The DNA for the CDR3 is TGTGCCAGCAGCGCTACAGGGGAAGGAGGTGGCTACACCTTC.

The CDR3 region is CAISGGRRVNTEAFF. CDR3 DNA sequence: TGTGCCATCAGTGGGGGGCGCAGAGTGAACACTGAAGCTTTCTTT. The V call is TRBV10-3, the J call TRBJ1-1; D might be TRBD1 (6 bases). Deletions cut 4 bases from V and 0 bases from J, with 12 bases between. The CDR3 extends over 15 amino acids. In germline, CDR1 is ENHRY, CDR2 SYGVKD.

The DNA for the CDR3 is TGCGCCAGCTACCTAACTCGGGAGGACACCGGGGAGCTGTTTTTT. As protein: CASYLTREDTGELFF. The chain couples TRBV5-1 to TRBJ2-2; 7 bases fit TRBD2. After removal of 7 bases from V and 3 bases from J, the junction contained 9 bases not matched to a gene. From germline, CDR1 is SGHRS and CDR2 YFSETQ. CDR3 length equals 15 residues.

The chain uses TRBV9 and TRBJ1-1; TRBD1 matches 10 bases. CDR3 size: 14 residues. Germline trimming cut 3 bases from V and 4 bases from J; bases unmatched to any gene: 3. Germline CDR1 is SGDLS and CDR2 is YYNGEE. The CDR3 DNA follows: TGTGCCAGCAGCGAAGGACAGGGGGGCACTGAAGCTTTCTTT. Its translation is CASSEGQGGTEAFF.

V is TRBV5-1 and J is TRBJ2-1; D may be TRBD2 (5 bases). Germline V gives CDR1 SGHRS, CDR2 YFSETQ. This CDR3 region has 16 residues. V lost 4 bases to trimming and J lost 0 bases, with 14 bases between them. Here the CDR3 reads CASSRNGVSSYNEQFF. The DNA for the CDR3 is TGCGCCAGCAGCCGAAACGGGGTGAGCTCCTACAATGAGCAGTTCTTC.

V usage is TRBV2 and J usage is TRBJ1-1; 8 nucleotides line up with TRBD1. The CDR3 is made up of 16 amino acids. Looked up from germline, CDR1 is SNHLY and CDR2 is FYNNEI. The V segment lost 4 bases and the J segment 0 bases; nucleotides outside the gene matches: 7. This CDR3 is CASSGQGWAMNTEAFF. DNA of the CDR3: TGTGCCAGCAGTGGACAGGGGTGGGCTATGAACACTGAAGCTTTCTTT.

This clone is categorized as medium-sized. The chain employs TRBV4-1 and TRBJ1-1; a possible D gene is TRBD1 (6 bases). CDR1 is MGHRA, CDR2 YSYEKL, per germline. Trimming removed 0 bases at V and 4 bases at J, with 12 bases between. CDR3 length: 15 amino acids. This CDR3 reads CASSQDSRGSTEAFF. In DNA, the CDR3 is TGCGCCAGCAGCCAAGACAGTAGGGGGTCCACTGAAGCTTTCTTT.

This chain joins TRBV27 and TRBJ1-5, with 7 nucleotides matching TRBD1. With 3 bases clipped from V and 9 bases from J, the junction kept 5 bases outside the gene matches. CDR1 MNHEY and CDR2 SMNVEV come from the germline V gene (reference sequence). This CDR3 region has 13 residues. The CDR3 region is CASSFDRDRPQHF. The CDR3 nucleotides are TGTGCCAGCAGTTTTGACAGGGACAGGCCCCAGCATTTT.

In this sample, this clone turned up once. The J gene is TRBJ2-3, the V gene TRBV6-5, with no clear D. The germline gives CDR1 MNHEY, CDR2 SVGAGI. The CDR3 contains 15 residues. Trimming shortened V by 2 bases and J by 3 bases, and 12 bases separated the two germline ends. The CDR3 region is CASSYADAVTDTQYF. As DNA, the CDR3 is TGTGCCAGCAGTTACGCCGACGCGGTTACAGATACGCAGTATTTT.